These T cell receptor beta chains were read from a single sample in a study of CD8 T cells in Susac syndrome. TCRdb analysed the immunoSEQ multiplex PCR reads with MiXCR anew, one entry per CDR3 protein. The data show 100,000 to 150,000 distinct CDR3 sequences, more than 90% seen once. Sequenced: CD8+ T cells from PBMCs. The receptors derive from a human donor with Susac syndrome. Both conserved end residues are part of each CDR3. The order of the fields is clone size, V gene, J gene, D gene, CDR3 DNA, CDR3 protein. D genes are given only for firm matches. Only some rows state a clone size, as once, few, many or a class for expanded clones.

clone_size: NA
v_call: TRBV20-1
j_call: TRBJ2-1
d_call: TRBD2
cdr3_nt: TGCAGTGCTAGAGCCTCGGGACTAGCGGGAGGAAGTGAGCAGTTCTTC
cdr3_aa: CSARASGLAGGSEQFF

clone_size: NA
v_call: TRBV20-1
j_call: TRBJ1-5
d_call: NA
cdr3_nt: TGCAGTGCTAACCACCCCCATCGCAATCAGCCCCAGCATTTT
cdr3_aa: CSANHPHRNQPQHF

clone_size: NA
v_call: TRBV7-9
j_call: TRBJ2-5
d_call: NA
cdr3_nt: TGTGCCAGCAGCTTAGTGGGTGCAGGTATGGGAGAGACCCAGTACTTC
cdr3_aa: CASSLVGAGMGETQYF

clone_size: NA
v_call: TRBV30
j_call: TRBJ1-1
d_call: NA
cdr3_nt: TGTGCCTGGAGGGCCAGCAAGAACACTGAAGCTTTCTTT
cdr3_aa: CAWRASKNTEAFF

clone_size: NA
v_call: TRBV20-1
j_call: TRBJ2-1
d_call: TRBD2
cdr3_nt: TGCAGTGCTAGGGGGGGGATTTCTAAGAATGAGCAGTTCTTC
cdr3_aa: CSARGGISKNEQFF

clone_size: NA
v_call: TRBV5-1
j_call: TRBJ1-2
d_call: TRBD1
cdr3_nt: TGCGCCAGCAGCTTGGAACTGATCGGGGGACAGGGGGAGGATGGCTACACCTTC
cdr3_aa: CASSLELIGGQGEDGYTF

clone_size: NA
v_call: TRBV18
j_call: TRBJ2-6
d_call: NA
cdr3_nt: TGTGCCAGCTCACCCTCCGGGTCTGAGACAGGCTCGGGGGCCAACGTCCTGACTTTC
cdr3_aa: CASSPSGSETGSGANVLTF

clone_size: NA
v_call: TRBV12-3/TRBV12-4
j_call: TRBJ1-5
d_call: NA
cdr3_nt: TGTGCCAGCAGTTTAACCCGGGGCCATCAGCCCCAGCATTTT
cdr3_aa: CASSLTRGHQPQHF

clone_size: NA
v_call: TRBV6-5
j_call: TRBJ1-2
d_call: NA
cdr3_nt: TGTGCCAGCAGTTACTCGACTCAGGGTGTAAATGGCTACACCTTC
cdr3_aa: CASSYSTQGVNGYTF

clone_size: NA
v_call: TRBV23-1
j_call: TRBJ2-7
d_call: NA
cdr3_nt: TGCGCCAGCAGTCAAGTCGACAGGACCTACGAGCAGTACTTC
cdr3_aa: CASSQVDRTYEQYF

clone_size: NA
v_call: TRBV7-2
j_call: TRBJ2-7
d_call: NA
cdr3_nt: TGTGCCAGCAGCTTAGAAGGGACGTCCTACGAGCAGTACTTC
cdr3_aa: CASSLEGTSYEQYF

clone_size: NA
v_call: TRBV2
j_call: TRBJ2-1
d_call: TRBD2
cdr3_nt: TGTGCCAGCAGTGAAGCGGGACTAGTCAATGAGCAGTTCTTC
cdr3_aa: CASSEAGLVNEQFF

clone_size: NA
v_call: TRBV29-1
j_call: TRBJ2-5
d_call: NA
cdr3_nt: TGCAGCGTTGTTTGGGATGGACGACAGACCCAGTACTTC
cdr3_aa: CSVVWDGRQTQYF

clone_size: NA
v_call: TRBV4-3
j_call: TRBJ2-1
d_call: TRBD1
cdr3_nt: TGCGCCACGGGGACAGGGGGTAATGAGCAGTTCTTC
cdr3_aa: CATGTGGNEQFF

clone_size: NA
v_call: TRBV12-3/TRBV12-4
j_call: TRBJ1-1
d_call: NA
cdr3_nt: TGTGCCAGCAGTTTTATGGGTTTCGCTGAAGCTTTCTTT
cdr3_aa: CASSFMGFAEAFF

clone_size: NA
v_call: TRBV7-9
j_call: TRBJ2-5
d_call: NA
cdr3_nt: TGTGCCAGCAGCTTAGTGGGACATCAAGAGACCCAGTACTTC
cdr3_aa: CASSLVGHQETQYF

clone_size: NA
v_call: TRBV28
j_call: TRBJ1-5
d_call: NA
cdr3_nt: TGTGCCAGCAGTGAGTCGGGGCAGCCCCAGCATTTT
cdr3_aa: CASSESGQPQHF

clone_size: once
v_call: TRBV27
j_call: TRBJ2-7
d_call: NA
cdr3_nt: TGTGCCAGCAGTTTAAGGGGGGCGGGCTACGAGCAGTACTTC
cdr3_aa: CASSLRGAGYEQYF

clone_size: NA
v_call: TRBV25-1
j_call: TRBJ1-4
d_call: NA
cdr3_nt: TGTGCCAGCAGTGAGCAGGAAAAACTGTTTTTT
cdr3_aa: CASSEQEKLFF

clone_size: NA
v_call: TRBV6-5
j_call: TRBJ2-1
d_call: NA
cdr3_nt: TGTGCCAGCAGTTACACCGGCCAGGTCATACAGTTCTTC
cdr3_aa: CASSYTGQVIQFF

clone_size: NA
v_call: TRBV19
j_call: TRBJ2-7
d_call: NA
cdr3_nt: TGTGCCAGCACCGTATCCTGGAGCGCAACCTACGAGCAGTACTTC
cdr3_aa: CASTVSWSATYEQYF

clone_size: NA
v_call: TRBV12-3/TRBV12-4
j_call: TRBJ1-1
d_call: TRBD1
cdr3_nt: TGTGCCAGCAGTTCCTCGGGACAGGGACGAATGGGGGCTTTCTTT
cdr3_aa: CASSSSGQGRMGAFF

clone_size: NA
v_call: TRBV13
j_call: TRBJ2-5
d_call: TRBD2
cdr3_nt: TGTGCCAGCAGCCCTACGACTACGGGCAGCGGGAGGGCCGTTTCGGAGACCCAGTACTTC
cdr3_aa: CASSPTTTGSGRAVSETQYF

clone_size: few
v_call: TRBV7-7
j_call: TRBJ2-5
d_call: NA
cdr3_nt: TGTGCTAGCAGCTTAGAGGTGGGACAAGAGACCCAGTACTTC
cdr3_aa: CASSLEVGQETQYF

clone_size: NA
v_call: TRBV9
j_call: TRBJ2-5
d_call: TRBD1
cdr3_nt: TGTGCCAGCAGCGAGGGGACAGGGGGAGAGACCCAGTACTTC
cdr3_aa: CASSEGTGGETQYF

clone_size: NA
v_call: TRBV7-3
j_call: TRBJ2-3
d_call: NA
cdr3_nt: TGTGCCAGCTCGCCTTCGGGGGCGGCAGATACGCAGTATTTT
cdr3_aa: CASSPSGAADTQYF

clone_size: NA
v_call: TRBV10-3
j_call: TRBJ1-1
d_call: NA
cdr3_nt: TGTGCCATCAGTGACATCTCCCTGACAAGAGAGTTCGACACTGAAGCTTTCTTT
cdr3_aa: CAISDISLTREFDTEAFF

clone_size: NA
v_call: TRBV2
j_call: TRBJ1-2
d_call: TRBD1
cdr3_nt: TGTGCCAGCAAGCAGGGGGGAAACTATGGCTACACCTTC
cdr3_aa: CASKQGGNYGYTF

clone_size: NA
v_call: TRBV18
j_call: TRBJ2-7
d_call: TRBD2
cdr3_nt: TGTGCCAGCTCACTCGAGGAGGGACTAGCGGGATCCTACGAGCAGTACTTC
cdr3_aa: CASSLEEGLAGSYEQYF

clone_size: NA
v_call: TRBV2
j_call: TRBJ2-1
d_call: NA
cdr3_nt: TGTGCCAGCAGCGTTCGGGGGCAACGTTACAATGAGCAGTTCTTC
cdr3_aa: CASSVRGQRYNEQFF

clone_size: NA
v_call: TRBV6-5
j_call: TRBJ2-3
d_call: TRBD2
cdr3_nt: TGTGCCAGCAAGGGACTAGCGGGGGCTGCAGATACGCAGTATTTT
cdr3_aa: CASKGLAGAADTQYF

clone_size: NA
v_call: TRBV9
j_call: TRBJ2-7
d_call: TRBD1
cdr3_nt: TGTGCCAGCAGCTCTCGACAGGGTAACGACGAGCAGTACTTC
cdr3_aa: CASSSRQGNDEQYF

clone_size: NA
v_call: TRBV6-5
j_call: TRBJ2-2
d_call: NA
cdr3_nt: TGTGCCAGCAGTTACTCGACTCACAACGAACAGACCGGGGAGCTGTTTTTT
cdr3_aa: CASSYSTHNEQTGELFF

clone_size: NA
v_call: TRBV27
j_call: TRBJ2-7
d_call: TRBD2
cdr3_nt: TGTGCCAGCTCCAGGGAGGGAGCCGAGCAGTACTTC
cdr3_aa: CASSREGAEQYF

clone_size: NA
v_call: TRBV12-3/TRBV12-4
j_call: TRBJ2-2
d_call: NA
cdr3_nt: TGTGCCAGCAGTCAGATTAACACCGGGGAGCTGTTTTTT
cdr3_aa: CASSQINTGELFF

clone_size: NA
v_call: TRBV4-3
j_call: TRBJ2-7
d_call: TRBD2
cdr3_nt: TGCGCCAGCAGCCAAGAATCGATGGGAGGGAGCAGCTACGAGCAGTACTTC
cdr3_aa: CASSQESMGGSSYEQYF

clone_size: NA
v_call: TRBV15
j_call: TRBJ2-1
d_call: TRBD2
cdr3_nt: TGTGCCACCAGCTCCCGAAAAGGGACTAGCGGATACAATGAGCAGTTCTTC
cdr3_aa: CATSSRKGTSGYNEQFF

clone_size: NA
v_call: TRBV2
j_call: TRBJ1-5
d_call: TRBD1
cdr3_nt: TGTGCCAGCAGTGTGGCAGGGGGCTCGAGCAATCAGCCCCAGCATTTT
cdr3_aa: CASSVAGGSSNQPQHF

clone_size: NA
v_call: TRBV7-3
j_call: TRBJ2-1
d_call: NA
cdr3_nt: TGTGCCAGCAGCCCCCGGGTCTTGCCTCTATACAATGAGCAGTTCTTC
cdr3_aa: CASSPRVLPLYNEQFF

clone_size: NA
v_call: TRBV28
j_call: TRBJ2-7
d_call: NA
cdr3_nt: TGTGCCAGCAGTGGGGGTTCCTACGAGCAGTACTTC
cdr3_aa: CASSGGSYEQYF

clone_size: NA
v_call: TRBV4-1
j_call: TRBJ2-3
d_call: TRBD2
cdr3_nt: TGCGCCAGCAGCCAAGAAAATCTGCGGGGGAGCACAGATACGCAGTATTTT
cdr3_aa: CASSQENLRGSTDTQYF

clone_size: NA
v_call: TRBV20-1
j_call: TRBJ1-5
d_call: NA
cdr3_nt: TGCAGTGCTAGAGAGGCACAGGGAGAGTGGTCGCGGCCCCAGCATTTT
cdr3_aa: CSAREAQGEWSRPQHF

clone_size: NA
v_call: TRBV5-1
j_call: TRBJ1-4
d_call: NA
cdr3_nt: TGCGCCAGCAGCTCGGGGGAAGGAGGCAACGGTAATGAAAAACTGTTTTTT
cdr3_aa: CASSSGEGGNGNEKLFF

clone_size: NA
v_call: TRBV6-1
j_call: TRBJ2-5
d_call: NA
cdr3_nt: TGTGCCAGCAGTAGACAGGAACAAGAGACCCAGTACTTC
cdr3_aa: CASSRQEQETQYF

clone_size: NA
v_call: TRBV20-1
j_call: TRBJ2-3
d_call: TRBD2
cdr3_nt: TGCAGTGCTCGGGAAGCGGGAGAGATAGATACGCAGTATTTT
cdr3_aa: CSAREAGEIDTQYF

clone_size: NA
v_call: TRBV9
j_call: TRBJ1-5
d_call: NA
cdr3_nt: TGTGCCAGCAGCGACCGGACAGAACCGAATCAGCCCCAGCATTTT
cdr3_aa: CASSDRTEPNQPQHF

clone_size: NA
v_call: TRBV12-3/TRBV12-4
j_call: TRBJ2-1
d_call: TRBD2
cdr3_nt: TGTGCCAGCAGTTTTTCTACTAGCGTGTACAATGAGCAGTTCTTC
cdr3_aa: CASSFSTSVYNEQFF

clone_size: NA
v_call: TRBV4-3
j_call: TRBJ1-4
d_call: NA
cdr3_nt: TGCGCCAGCAGCCAGGGGGGGGTTCGAGTTTTAGAAAAACTGTTTTTT
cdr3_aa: CASSQGGVRVLEKLFF

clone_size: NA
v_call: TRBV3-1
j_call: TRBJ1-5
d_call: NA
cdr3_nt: TGTGCCAGCAGCCAGGAGAATCAGCCCCAGCATTTT
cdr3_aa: CASSQENQPQHF

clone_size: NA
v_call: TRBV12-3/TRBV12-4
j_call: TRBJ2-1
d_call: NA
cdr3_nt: TGTGCCAGCAGCCGTGTGTCCTACAATGAGCAGTTCTTC
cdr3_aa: CASSRVSYNEQFF

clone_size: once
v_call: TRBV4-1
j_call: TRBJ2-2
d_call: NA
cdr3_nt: TGCGCCAGCAGCCAAGGGCTAGCTACCGGGGAGCTGTTTTTT
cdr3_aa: CASSQGLATGELFF

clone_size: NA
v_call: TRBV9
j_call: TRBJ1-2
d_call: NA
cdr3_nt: TGTGCCAGCAGCGTAGGCCCCCCCCGGAATGGCTACACCTTC
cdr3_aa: CASSVGPPRNGYTF

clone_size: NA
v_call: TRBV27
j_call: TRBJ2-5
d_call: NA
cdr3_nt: TGTGCCAGCAGGGACGGGGGCCATCAAGAGACCCAGTACTTC
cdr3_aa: CASRDGGHQETQYF

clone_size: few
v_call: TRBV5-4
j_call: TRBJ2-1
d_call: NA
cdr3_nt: TGTGCCAGCAGTTTAGAGAGAAATGAGCAGTTCTTC
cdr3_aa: CASSLERNEQFF

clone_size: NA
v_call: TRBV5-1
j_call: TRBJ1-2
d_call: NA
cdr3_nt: TGCGCCAGCAGCTTGGCGGTAGAGGGTTCTACCTATGGCTACACCTTC
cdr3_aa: CASSLAVEGSTYGYTF

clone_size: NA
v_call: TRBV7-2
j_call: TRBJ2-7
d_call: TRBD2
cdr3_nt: TGTGCCAGCAGCCCGCGACTAGCGGGAGATGACGAGCAGTACTTC
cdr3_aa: CASSPRLAGDDEQYF

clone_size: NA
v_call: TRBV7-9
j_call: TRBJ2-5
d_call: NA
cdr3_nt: TGTGCCAGCAGCTACCCGACAGGAGAGTGGCAAGAGACCCAGTACTTC
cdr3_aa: CASSYPTGEWQETQYF

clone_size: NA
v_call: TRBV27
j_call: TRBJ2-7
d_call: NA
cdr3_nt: TGTGCCAGCAGTTTAGAACTAGCAGACGAGCAGTACTTC
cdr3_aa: CASSLELADEQYF

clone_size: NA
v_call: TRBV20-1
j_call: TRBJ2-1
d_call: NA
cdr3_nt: TGCAGTGCTTCAGGAGAACCCTCGGGACTGTATCACAATGAGCAGTTCTTC
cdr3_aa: CSASGEPSGLYHNEQFF

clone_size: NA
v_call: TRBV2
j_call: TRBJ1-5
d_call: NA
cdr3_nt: TGTGCCAGCACCGTCGGGCCAGATCGCAATCAGCCCCAGCATTTT
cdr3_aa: CASTVGPDRNQPQHF